Below, one TCR beta chain is given with its context. Its antigen is unidentified. One end of the junction does not line up with germline, which may come from a read error. These data are taken from a study of T cells after yellow fever vaccination. TCRdb reanalysed the 5' RACE reads using MiXCR and keeps one entry per CDR3 protein. The data show about 400,000 distinct CDR3 sequences, roughly 6.2% seen once. Study findings and constraints: Subsequent to the booster, the majority of primary-vaccination clones reappeared (96% CD4, around 90% CD8). CD4 and CD8 compartments shared a small share of clonotypes, likely from convergent recombination. Contamination by abundant bulk-population clonotypes could be present in FACS-sorted repertoires.

CDR3 size: 18 residues. CDR1 and CDR2 from the germline V gene are DFQATT and SNEGSKA (reference sequence). The source was PBMCs, collected 5 days after the yellow fever booster vaccination. The genes are TRBV20-1 and TRBJ2-5; 8 positions agree with TRBD2. This TCR derives from a man aged 25-45 years who received the YFV17D yellow fever vaccine. In nucleotides, the CDR3 is TGCTGTGCTAGAGATTCGGGATCAACTAGCGGCTTACAAGAGACCCAGTACTTC. Its protein is CCARDSGSTSGLQETQYF.